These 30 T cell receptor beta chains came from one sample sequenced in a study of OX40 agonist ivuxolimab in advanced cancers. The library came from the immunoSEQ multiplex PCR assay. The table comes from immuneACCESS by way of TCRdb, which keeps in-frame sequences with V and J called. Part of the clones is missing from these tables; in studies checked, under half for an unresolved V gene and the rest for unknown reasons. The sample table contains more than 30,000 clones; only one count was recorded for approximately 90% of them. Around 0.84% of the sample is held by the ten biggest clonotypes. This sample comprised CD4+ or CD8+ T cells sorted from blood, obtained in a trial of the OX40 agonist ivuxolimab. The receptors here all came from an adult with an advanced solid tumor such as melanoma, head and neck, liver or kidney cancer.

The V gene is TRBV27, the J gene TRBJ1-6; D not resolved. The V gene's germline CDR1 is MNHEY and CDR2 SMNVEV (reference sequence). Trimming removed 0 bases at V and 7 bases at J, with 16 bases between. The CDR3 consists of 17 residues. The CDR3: CASSLSNRRADNSPLHF. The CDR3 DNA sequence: TGTGCCAGCAGTTTATCGAATCGGAGGGCAGACAATTCACCCCTCCACTTT.

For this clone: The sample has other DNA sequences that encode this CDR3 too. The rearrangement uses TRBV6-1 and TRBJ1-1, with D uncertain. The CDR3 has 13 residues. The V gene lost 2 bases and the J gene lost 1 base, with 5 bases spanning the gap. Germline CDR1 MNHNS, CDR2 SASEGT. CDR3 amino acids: CASSELGNTEAFF. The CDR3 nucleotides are TGTGCCAGCAGTGAACTCGGGAACACTGAAGCTTTCTTT.

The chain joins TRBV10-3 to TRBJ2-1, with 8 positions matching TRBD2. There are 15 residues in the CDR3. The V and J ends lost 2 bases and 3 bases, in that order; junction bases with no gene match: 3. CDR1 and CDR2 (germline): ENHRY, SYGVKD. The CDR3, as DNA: TGTGCCATCAGTGAGGGTAGCGGGGTCTACAATGAGCAGTTCTTC. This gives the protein CAISEGSGVYNEQFF.

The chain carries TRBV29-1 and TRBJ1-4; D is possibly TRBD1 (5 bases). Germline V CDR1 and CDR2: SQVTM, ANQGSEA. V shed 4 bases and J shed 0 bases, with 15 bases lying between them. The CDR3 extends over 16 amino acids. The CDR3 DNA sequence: TGCAGCGTTGGATCGGCCAGGGTAGCAACTAATGAAAAACTGTTTTTT. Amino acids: CSVGSARVATNEKLFF.

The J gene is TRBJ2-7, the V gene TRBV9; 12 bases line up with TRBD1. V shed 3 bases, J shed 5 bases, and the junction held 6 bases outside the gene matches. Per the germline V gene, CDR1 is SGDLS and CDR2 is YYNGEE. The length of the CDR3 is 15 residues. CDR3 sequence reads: CASSAAGTGGDEQYF. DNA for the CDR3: TGTGCCAGCAGCGCCGCCGGGACAGGGGGCGACGAGCAGTACTTC.

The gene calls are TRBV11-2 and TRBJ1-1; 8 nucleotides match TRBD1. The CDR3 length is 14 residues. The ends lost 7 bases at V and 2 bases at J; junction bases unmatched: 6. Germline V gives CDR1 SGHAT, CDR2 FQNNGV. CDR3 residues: CASTNTGGNTEAFF. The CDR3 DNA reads TGTGCCAGCACAAATACAGGGGGTAACACTGAAGCTTTCTTT.

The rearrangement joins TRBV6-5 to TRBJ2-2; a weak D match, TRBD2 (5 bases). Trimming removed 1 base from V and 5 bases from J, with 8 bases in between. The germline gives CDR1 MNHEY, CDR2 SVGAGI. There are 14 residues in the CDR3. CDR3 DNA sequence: TGTGCCAGCAGTTACTTACTAGGGACCGGGGAGCTGTTTTTT. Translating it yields CASSYLLGTGELFF.

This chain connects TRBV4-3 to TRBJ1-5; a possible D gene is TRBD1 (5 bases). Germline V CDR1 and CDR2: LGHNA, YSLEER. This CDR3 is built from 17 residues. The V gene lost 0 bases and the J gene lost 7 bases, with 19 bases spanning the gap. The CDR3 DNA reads TGCGCCAGCAGCCAAGAGGGAATACGGCAGGGCGGCCAGCCCCAGCATTTT. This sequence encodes CASSQEGIRQGGQPQHF.

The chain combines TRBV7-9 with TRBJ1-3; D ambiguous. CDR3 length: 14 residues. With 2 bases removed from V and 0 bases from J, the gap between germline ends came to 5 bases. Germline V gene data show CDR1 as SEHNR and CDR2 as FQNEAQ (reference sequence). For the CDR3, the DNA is TGTGCCAGCAGCTTACCACGCTCTGGAAACACCATATATTTT. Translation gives CASSLPRSGNTIYF.

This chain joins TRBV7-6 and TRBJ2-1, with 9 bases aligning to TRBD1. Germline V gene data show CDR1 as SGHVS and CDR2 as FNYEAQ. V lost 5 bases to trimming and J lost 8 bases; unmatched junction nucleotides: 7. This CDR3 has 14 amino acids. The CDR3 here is CASSHRDRDHEQFF. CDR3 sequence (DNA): TGTGCCAGCAGCCATCGGGACAGGGACCATGAGCAGTTCTTC.

The CDR3 reads CASSPWTGEAGNTIYF. The CDR3 bases are TGTGCCAGCAGCCCGTGGACAGGGGAAGCTGGAAACACCATATATTTT. The J gene is TRBJ1-3, the V gene TRBV7-9; 9 bases align to TRBD1. The CDR3 contains 16 residues. CDR1 and CDR2 from the germline V gene are SEHNR and FQNEAQ (reference sequence). Trimming at V came to 5 bases and at J to 2 bases, leaving 7 bases not matched to a gene.

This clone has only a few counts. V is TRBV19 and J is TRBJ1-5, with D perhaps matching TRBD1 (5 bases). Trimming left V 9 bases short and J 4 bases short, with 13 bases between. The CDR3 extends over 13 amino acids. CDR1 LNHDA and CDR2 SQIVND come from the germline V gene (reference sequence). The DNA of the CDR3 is TGTGCCAGCGGGCAGGGACCGAATCAGCCCCAGCATTTT. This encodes CASGQGPNQPQHF.

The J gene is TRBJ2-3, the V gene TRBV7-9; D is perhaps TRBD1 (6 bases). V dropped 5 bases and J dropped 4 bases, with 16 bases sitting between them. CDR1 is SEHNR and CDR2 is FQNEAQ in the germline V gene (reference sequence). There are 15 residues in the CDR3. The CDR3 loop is CASSPRAGVADTQYF. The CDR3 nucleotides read TGTGCCAGCAGCCCGCGTGCAGGGGTTGCAGATACGCAGTATTTT.

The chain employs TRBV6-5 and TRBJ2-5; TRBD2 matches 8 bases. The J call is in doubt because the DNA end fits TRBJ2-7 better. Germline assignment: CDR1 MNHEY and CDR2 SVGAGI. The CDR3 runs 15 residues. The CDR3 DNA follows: TGTGCCAGCAGTTACTGGCCTAGCGGGTCCTACGAGCAGTACTTC. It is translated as CASSYWPSGSYEQYF.

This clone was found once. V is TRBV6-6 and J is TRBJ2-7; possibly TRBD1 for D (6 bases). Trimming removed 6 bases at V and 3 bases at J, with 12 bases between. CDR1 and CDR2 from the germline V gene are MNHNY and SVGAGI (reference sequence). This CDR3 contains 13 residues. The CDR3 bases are TGTGCCAGCAGCTGGGACACCGTCTACGAGCAGTACTTC. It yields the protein CASSWDTVYEQYF.

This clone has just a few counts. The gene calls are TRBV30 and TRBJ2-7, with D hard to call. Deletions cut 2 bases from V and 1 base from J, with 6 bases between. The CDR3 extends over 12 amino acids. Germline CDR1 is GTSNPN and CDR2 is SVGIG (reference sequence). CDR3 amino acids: CAWSPTSYEQYF. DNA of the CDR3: TGTGCCTGGAGTCCGACATCCTACGAGCAGTACTTC.

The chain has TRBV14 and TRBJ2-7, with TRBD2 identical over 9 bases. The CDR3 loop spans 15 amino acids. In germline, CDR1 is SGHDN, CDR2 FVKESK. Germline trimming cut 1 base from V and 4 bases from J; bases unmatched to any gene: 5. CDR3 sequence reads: CASSQVGLAKYEQYF. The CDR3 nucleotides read TGTGCCAGCAGCCAAGTGGGACTAGCTAAATACGAGCAGTACTTC.

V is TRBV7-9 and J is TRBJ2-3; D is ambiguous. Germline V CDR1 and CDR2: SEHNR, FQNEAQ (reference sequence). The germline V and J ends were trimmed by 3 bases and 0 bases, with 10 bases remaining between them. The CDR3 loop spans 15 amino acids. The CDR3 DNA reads TGTGCCAGCAGCTTGAGTACCCCTAGCACAGATACGCAGTATTTT. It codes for CASSLSTPSTDTQYF.

CDR3 coding DNA: TGTGCCAGCAGTGTTGACAGGGGAAACACCATATATTTT. Amino acid sequence: CASSVDRGNTIYF. The rearrangement links TRBV2 to TRBJ1-3; D possibly corresponds to TRBD1 (6 bases). Trimming removed 4 bases from V and 4 bases from J, with 8 bases in between. The length of the CDR3 is 13 residues. From germline, CDR1 is SNHLY and CDR2 FYNNEI.

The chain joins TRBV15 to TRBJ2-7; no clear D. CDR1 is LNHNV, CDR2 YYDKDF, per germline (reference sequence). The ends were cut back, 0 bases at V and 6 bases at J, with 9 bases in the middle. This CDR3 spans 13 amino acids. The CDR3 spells CATSRDVGLEQYF. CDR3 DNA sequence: TGTGCCACCAGCAGAGATGTGGGCCTCGAGCAGTACTTC. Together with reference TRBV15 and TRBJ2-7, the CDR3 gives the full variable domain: DAMVIQNPRYQVTQFGKPVTLSCSQTLNHNVMYWYQQKSSQAPKLLFHYYDKDFNNEADTPDNFQSRRPNTSFCFLDIRSPGLGDTAMYLCATSRDVGLEQYFGPGTRLTVT.

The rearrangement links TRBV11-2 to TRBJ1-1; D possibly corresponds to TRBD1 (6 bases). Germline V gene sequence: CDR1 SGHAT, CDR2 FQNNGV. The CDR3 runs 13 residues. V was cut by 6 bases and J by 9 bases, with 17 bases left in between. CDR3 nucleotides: TGTGCCAGCAGACAACCTCAAGGGGGGAAAGCTTTCTTT. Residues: CASRQPQGGKAFF.

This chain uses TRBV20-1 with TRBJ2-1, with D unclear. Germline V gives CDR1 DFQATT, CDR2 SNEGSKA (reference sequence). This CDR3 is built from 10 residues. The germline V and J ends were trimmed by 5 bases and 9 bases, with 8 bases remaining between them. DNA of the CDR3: TGCAGTGCTGAAAAAGGTGAGCAGTTCTTC. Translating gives CSAEKGEQFF.

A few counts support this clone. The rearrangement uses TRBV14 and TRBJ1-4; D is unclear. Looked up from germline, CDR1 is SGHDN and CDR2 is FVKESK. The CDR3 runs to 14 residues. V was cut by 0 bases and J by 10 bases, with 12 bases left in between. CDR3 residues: CASSQDTGSLKLFF. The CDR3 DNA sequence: TGTGCCAGCAGCCAAGATACGGGCAGCCTAAAACTGTTTTTT.

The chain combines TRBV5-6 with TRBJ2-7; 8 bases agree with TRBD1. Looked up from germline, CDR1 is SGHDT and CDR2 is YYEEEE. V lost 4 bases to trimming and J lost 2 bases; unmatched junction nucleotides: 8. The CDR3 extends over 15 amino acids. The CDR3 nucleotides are TGTGCCAGCAGCCTGTGGGACAGGAGTACCTACGAGCAGTACTTC. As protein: CASSLWDRSTYEQYF. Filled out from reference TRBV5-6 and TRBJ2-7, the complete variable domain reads DAGVTQSPTHLIKTRGQQVTLRCSPKSGHDTVSWYQQALGQGPQFIFQYYEEEERQRGNFPDRFSGHQFPNYSSELNVNALLLGDSALYLCASSLWDRSTYEQYFGPGTRLTVT.

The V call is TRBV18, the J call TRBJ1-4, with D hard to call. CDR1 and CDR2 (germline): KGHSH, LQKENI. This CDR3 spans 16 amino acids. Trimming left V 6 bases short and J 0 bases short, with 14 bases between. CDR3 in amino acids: CASSPSAGTTNEKLFF. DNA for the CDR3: TGTGCCAGCTCGCCATCCGCAGGAACAACTAATGAAAAACTGTTTTTT.

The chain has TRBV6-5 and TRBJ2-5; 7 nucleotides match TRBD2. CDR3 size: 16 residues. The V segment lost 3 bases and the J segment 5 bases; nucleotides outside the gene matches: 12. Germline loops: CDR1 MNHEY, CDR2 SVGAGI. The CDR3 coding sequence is TGTGCCAGCAGTTATTCCCCTAGCGGTACAAGGGAGACCCAGTACTTC. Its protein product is CASSYSPSGTRETQYF.

CDR3: CASTTEGTYEQYF. In DNA, the CDR3 is TGTGCCAGCACCACTGAGGGGACTTACGAGCAGTACTTC. The chain recombines TRBV21-1 with TRBJ2-7; TRBD2, the table's D call, lacks a check against the DNA. TRBV21-1 counts as a pseudogene. There are 13 residues in the CDR3.

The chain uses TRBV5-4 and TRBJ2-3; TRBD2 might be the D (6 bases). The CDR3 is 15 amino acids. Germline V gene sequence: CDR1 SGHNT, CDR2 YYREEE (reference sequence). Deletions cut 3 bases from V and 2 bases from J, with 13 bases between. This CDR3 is CASSSRAGDTDTQYF. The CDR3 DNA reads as TGTGCCAGCAGCTCTAGAGCGGGTGACACAGATACGCAGTATTTT.

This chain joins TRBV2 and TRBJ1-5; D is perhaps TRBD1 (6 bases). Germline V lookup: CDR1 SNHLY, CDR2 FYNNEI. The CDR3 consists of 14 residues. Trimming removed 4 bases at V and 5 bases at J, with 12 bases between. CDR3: CASSADSGDQPQHF. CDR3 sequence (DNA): TGTGCCAGCAGTGCGGACAGTGGGGATCAGCCCCAGCATTTT.

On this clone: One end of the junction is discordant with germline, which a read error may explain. In DNA form, the CDR3 reads TGTGCCGAACCCTATGACAGGGGGCGAAGGCACCGGGGAGCTGTTTTT. Translated: CAEPYDRGRRHRGAVF. The rearrangement uses TRBV9 and TRBJ2-2, with TRBD1 matching 10 bases. Germline-derived CDR1 and CDR2 are SGDLS and YYNGEE. There are 16 residues in the CDR3.